This TCR beta chain stems from a study of technical replicates of blood from a few donors. The assay was immunoSEQ multiplex PCR, and TCRdb's table has in-frame clones only and misses some. The top ten hold 0.26% of the sample, which has over 65,000 clones, roughly 94% seen once. Germline V lookup: CDR1 SEHNR, CDR2 FQNEAQ (reference sequence). The CDR3 is 15 residues long. Trimming took off 3 bases at V and 0 bases at J, with 11 bases between the two ends. The TCR originated in a human donor in good health. The source material was T cells isolated from PBMCs. This chain links TRBV7-9 with TRBJ1-1; D call uncertain. The CDR3 bases are TGTGCCAGCAGCTTGAACGGAGTCATGAACACTGAAGCTTTCTTT. Protein sequence: CASSLNGVMNTEAFF.